This paragraph reports one TCR beta chain. In the source study's methods: It was from reference gene primer amplification that nucleated cell counts were estimated. Sequencing used immunoSEQ multiplex PCR; TCRdb keeps in-frame clones, though not all of them. V, J and clone size are taken as reported in that table, and D and trimming were inferred from the DNA itself. The data show roughly 120,000 clones, around 74% seen once. This entry is derived from a study of blood T cell repertoires in COVID-19. Across the study: The samples span acute and convalescent COVID-19 from the United States, Italy and Spain. T cells, B-cell-depleted T cells, or PBMCs supplied cDNA or gDNA.

Seattle cases were enrolled at active infection and followed longitudinally. The CDR3 is 14 amino acids. Trimming at V came to 6 bases and at J to 0 bases, leaving 4 bases not matched to a gene. Germline CDR1 is MNHEY and CDR2 is SVGAGI. The sample comprised peripheral blood. The V and J genes are TRBV6-5 and TRBJ1-1, with 7 nucleotides matching TRBD1. The sequence was collected from an elderly man with COVID-19, enrolled during active disease. In nucleotides, the CDR3 is TGTGCCAGCAGGCGCACAGGGGTGAACACTGAAGCTTTCTTT. Protein sequence: CASRRTGVNTEAFF.